One sample yielded the 21 T cell receptor beta chains listed below, sequenced in a study of tumor-infiltrating lymphocytes in primary liver carcinoma. Reverse transcription of around 0.45 ug total RNA with a constant-region primer produced TCR beta cDNA. Investigators got TCR beta libraries out of three nested multiplex PCR rounds, done with slightly modified ARM-PCR. Primers for the first two PCR rounds were TRBV1-TRBV30 forward primers and a C-beta reverse primer (roughly 9 cycles per round). TCRdb itself ran the multiplex PCR reads through MiXCR, one entry per CDR3 protein. Found here are 99,000 or so distinct CDR3 sequences, about four fifths of them singletons; the top ten hold approximately 18%. Bulk tissue was left unsorted, and RNA and DNA were co-extracted from about 21-30 mg of it. The specimen was liver tumor tissue from sampling region 3. The subset here: tumor region T3, left-lateral pole. The origin of the receptors is a man in his forties with primary liver carcinoma and hepatitis B virus infection.

This clonotype has ten or more counts. The genes are TRBV4-3 and TRBJ2-2; D is undetermined. V dropped 1 base and J dropped 8 bases, with 8 bases sitting between them. CDR1 is LGHNA, CDR2 YSLEER, per germline. CDR3 length: 13 residues. The CDR3 spells CASSQVSGGELFF. The CDR3 DNA follows: TGCGCCAGCAGCCAAGTTTCTGGAGGGGAGCTGTTTTTT.

This clonotype appeared a few times. Here the CDR3 omits its conserved ending phenylalanine or tryptophan, so a read error is the likely source. It is unclear where the CDR3 begins or ends on the DNA, so no DNA is shown, and the CDR3 is as TCRdb lists it. V and J are TRBV7-8 and TRBJ2-7. From its first to its last residue, the CDR3 has 13 amino acids. CDR1 and CDR2 from the germline V gene are SGHVS and FQNEAQ. CDR3 residues: CASSLTLDYEQYL.

This clonotype was seen a handful of times. The conserved phenylalanine or tryptophan is not found at the CDR3 terminus, so this likely reflects a read error. The limits of the CDR3 on the DNA are not certain, so only TCRdb's listed CDR3 is given. V is TRBV11-3 and J is TRBJ2-1. The V gene's germline CDR1 is SGHNT and CDR2 YENEEA. Inclusive of both ends, the CDR3 amounts to 12 amino acids. CDR3 residues: CASSLNANEQFL.

Concerning this clonotype itself: A read error is likely, as this CDR3 ends without the conserved phenylalanine or tryptophan. No DNA is shown, since the ends of the CDR3 on it are uncertain; the CDR3 is the one TCRdb lists. The chain employs TRBV6-1 and TRBJ1-2. The CDR3 region is 13 residues in length, termini included. In germline, CDR1 is MNHNS, CDR2 SASEGT. The CDR3 region is CASSRTTSYGYTL.

The genes are TRBV20-1 and TRBJ2-3; 15 bases line up with TRBD2. The germline gives CDR1 DFQATT, CDR2 SNEGSKA (reference sequence). The CDR3 is made up of 14 amino acids. Trimming took 0 bases from V and 12 from J; bases not matched to a gene: 4. In DNA, the CDR3 is TGCAGTGCTAGAGAGGGGACTAGCGGGAGGTCCCAGTATTTT. Amino acids: CSAREGTSGRSQYF.

This clonotype appeared once. The CDR3 carries no conserved terminal phenylalanine or tryptophan, so it likely arises from a read error. This rearrangement joins TRBV5-5 to TRBJ1-5; the D is unclear. Trimming took 1 base from V and 0 from J, leaving 8 bases between them. Per germline, CDR1 SGHKS and CDR2 YYEKEE (reference sequence). The CDR3 has 15 amino acids. The CDR3 DNA sequence: TGTGCCAGCAGCTTGACCGTGGATAGCAATCAGCCCCAGCATTAT. Translation gives CASSLTVDSNQPQHY.

Details on this clonotype: A much larger clone lies a single base off, so this may be a read error. The gene calls are TRBV7-9 and TRBJ2-6; 9 nucleotides line up with TRBD1. CDR1 and CDR2 (germline): SEHNR, FQNEAQ (reference sequence). The CDR3 consists of 17 residues. V lost 5 bases, J lost 8 bases, and 13 bases stayed unmatched. CDR3 nucleotide sequence: TGTGCCAGCAGCGGTAGAACAGGGGGCGGAGGGACCAACGTCCTGACTTTC. Amino acids: CASSGRTGGGGTNVLTF.

To note about this clonotype: A much larger clonotype is one base distant, so this may be a read error. This chain joins TRBV25-1 and TRBJ2-1; D might be TRBD2 (6 bases). The CDR3 is 14 amino acids. V gave up 6 bases and J gave up 9 bases, with 18 bases separating them. Germline V gene data show CDR1 as MGHDK and CDR2 as SYGVNS. DNA for the CDR3: TGTGCCAGCAGGGAGGGCGGGGTTCCCATTGAGCAGTTCTTC. It codes for CASREGGVPIEQFF.

This clonotype was observed a handful of times. Just one base apart from a much larger clone, this may be a read error. The chain joins TRBV28 to TRBJ2-1; TRBD1 agrees at 7 bases. The CDR3 has 14 residues. V lost 5 bases, J lost 3 bases, and 4 bases stayed unmatched. The V gene's germline CDR1 is MDHEN and CDR2 SYDVKM. In DNA form, the CDR3 reads TGTGCCAGCAGTGGGACAGATCACTACAATGAGCAGTTCTTC. Protein: CASSGTDHYNEQFF.

This clonotype was found once. The junction and the germline gene differ at one end; a read error may be behind it. This chain links TRBV6-6 with TRBJ2-6, with TRBD1 as a possible D gene (5 bases). There are 15 residues in the CDR3. Looked up from germline, CDR1 is MNHNY and CDR2 is SVGAGI (reference sequence). The CDR3 is CASSTGEDGANVLTF. The CDR3 nucleotides read TGTGCCAGCAGTACTGGGGAAGATGGGGCTAACGTCCTGACTTTC.

The chain links TRBV10-3 to TRBJ2-1, with 13 bases fitting TRBD2. The germline V gene has CDR1 ENHRY and CDR2 SYGVKD. CDR3 length equals 16 residues. V gave up 9 bases and J gave up 3 bases; unmatched junction bases: 8. CDR3 amino acids: CAISLGLAGNYNEQFF. CDR3 DNA: TGTGCCATAAGCCTGGGACTAGCGGGGAACTACAATGAGCAGTTCTTC.

The gene calls are TRBV4-2 and TRBJ1-3; weak D call: TRBD1 (6 bases). Trimming cost V 6 bases and J 12 bases, with 30 bases left between them. The germline CDR1 and CDR2 sequences are LGHNA and YNFKEQ. The CDR3 runs to 17 residues. The DNA of the CDR3 is TGTGCCAGCAGTCCCGAACCCGGACAGATCTCTGGAGACATCATATATTTT. Its protein product is CASSPEPGQISGDIIYF.

In regard to this clonotype: One junction end disagrees with the germline gene, perhaps due to a read error. The rearrangement joins TRBV6-2 or TRBV6-3 to TRBJ2-3; D might be TRBD1 or TRBD2, each matching 6 bases. The germline CDR1 and CDR2 sequences are MNHEY and SVGEGT. This CDR3 has 14 residues. The CDR3 here is CASSERGVQETQYF. The CDR3 region has the DNA TGTGCCAGCAGTGAGAGGGGGGTCCAAGAGACCCAGTACTTT.

With regard to this clonotype: An end of the junction does not agree with germline; a read error may underlie this. This chain uses TRBV6-5 with TRBJ1-4, with D unresolved. The CDR3 consists of 14 residues. CDR1 and CDR2 from the germline V gene are MNHEY and SVGAGI. CDR3 amino acids: CASSRAATNEKLFF. The CDR3, as DNA: TGTGCCAGCAGTAGGGCAGCTACTAATGAAAAACTGTTTTTC.

In regard to this clonotype: This may come from a read error, since a much larger clone is one base off. The V gene is TRBV7-9, the J gene TRBJ2-2; D is unresolved. The germline gives CDR1 SEHNR, CDR2 FQNEAQ (reference sequence). Trimming pared 4 bases from V and 7 bases from J, leaving 19 bases between. The CDR3 sequence is 16 residues long. CDR3 region: CASSYVQRAFIGELFF. The CDR3 region has the DNA TGTGCCAGCAGCTATGTGCAAAGGGCCTTTATCGGGGAGCTGTTTTTT.

Worth noting for this clonotype: A much larger clone differs by one base, so this may be a read error. The chain combines TRBV28 with TRBJ1-2; no firm D call. Germline assignment: CDR1 MDHEN and CDR2 SYDVKM. V gave up 8 bases and J gave up 4 bases, with 17 bases separating them. The CDR3 totals 14 residues. The CDR3 protein is CASCSNYGVYGYTF. CDR3 nucleotides: TGTGCCAGCTGTTCCAATTACGGGGTCTATGGCTACACCTTC.

This clonotype was seen only a few times. CDR3 in DNA: TGTGCCAGTAGTCCACAGGGCAGTCAGCCCCAGCATTTT. Amino acid sequence: CASSPQGSQPQHF. V usage is TRBV19 and J usage is TRBJ1-5; possible D gene TRBD1, 6 bases. Germline CDR1 LNHDA, CDR2 SQIVND (reference sequence). This CDR3 has 13 residues. With 5 bases removed from V and 6 bases from J, the gap between germline ends came to 11 bases. Using reference TRBV19 and TRBJ1-5 for the parts outside the CDR3, the full variable domain is DGGITQSPKYLFRKEGQNVTLSCEQNLNHDAMYWYRQDPGQGLRLIYYSQIVNDFQKGDIAEGYSVSREKKESFPLTVTSAQKNPTAFYLCASSPQGSQPQHFGDGTRLSIL.

The chain joins TRBV6-5 to TRBJ2-7; D is unresolved. Germline lookup yields CDR1 MNHEY and CDR2 SVGAGI. The CDR3 length is 18 residues. For the CDR3, the DNA is TGTGCCGGCAGTTACAAGGACCCCGCCACTTCGATACCCTACGAGCAGTACGTC. Translating gives CAGSYKDPATSIPYEQYV.

About this clonotype: The junction departs from the called germline gene at one end, perhaps through a read error. The chain links TRBV10-3 to TRBJ1-5; D call uncertain. Germline values: CDR1 ENHRY, CDR2 SYGVKD. This CDR3 has 14 amino acids. CDR3 coding DNA: TGTGCCGTCAGTGAGCGGAGAGCAAATCAGCCCCAGCATTTT. Translating it yields CAVSERRANQPQHF.

A remark on this clonotype: The junction shows a germline mismatch at one end, possibly a read error. J is TRBJ1-1 and V is TRBV12-3 or TRBV12-4; D uncertain. The CDR3 loop spans 18 amino acids. CDR3 amino acids: CASSQTGPPARVNSEAFF. CDR3 in DNA: TGTGCCAGTAGCCAAACCGGGCCCCCGGCGCGGGTGAACTCTGAAGCTTTCTTT.

This clonotype has just one count. One junction end disagrees with the germline gene, perhaps due to a read error. The chain has TRBV5-8 and TRBJ2-1; D perhaps matches TRBD2 (6 bases). The CDR3 consists of 15 residues. The germline CDR1 and CDR2 sequences are SGHTS and YDEGEE. CDR3 nucleotides: TGTGCCAGCAGCCCCTCATTAATGGGAGGCTATGAGCATTTCTTC. Translation: CASSPSLMGGYEHFF.